Listed here are 21 T cell receptor beta chains from one sample, sequenced in a study of shared clonotypes between healthy human individuals. Using immunoSEQ multiplex PCR, the repertoire was profiled, and TCRdb retains in-frame clones only, with some absent. Of about 79,000 clones detected, 62% appear once; the ten largest clones hold just over 50%. The sample taken for sequencing was memory CD8+ T cells sorted from blood. Subset specified: CD45RO+ cells pooled with CCR7-negative TemRA cells. The receptors were sampled from a man aged 30-40 years in good health.

This clone was observed a handful of times. The chain joins TRBV27 to TRBJ2-1; D unresolved. V lost 2 bases and J 3 bases, leaving 14 bases between the germline ends. The germline CDR1 and CDR2 sequences are MNHEY and SMNVEV (reference sequence). The CDR3 spans 16 residues. The CDR3 spells CASSLKPNRLYNEQFF. The CDR3 DNA sequence: TGTGCCAGCAGTTTAAAACCCAACCGGCTCTACAATGAGCAGTTCTTC.

The rearrangement links TRBV25-1 to TRBJ2-3; tentative D call: TRBD1 (7 bases). Deletions cut 7 bases from V and 5 bases from J, with 22 bases between. The CDR3 totals 16 residues. The germline CDR1 and CDR2 sequences are MGHDK and SYGVNS. CDR3 amino acids: CASTPRGGTVRDTQYF. Here the CDR3 DNA reads TGTGCCAGCACTCCCAGAGGGGGGACAGTTAGAGATACGCAGTATTTT.

Regarding this clone: Distinct nucleotide sequences in the sample also encode this CDR3. The rearrangement uses TRBV7-9 and TRBJ2-1, with D uncertain. V was cut by 0 bases and J by 0 bases, with 3 bases left in between. Germline V gene sequence: CDR1 SEHNR, CDR2 FQNEAQ (reference sequence). The CDR3 is made up of 14 amino acids. CDR3 coding DNA: TGTGCCAGCAGCTTAGCGGGCTCCTACAATGAGCAGTTCTTC. It translates to CASSLAGSYNEQFF.

This clone was seen just once. CDR3 sequence: CASSEAQGKADTQYF. As DNA, the CDR3 is TGTGCCAGCAGTGAAGCGCAGGGGAAGGCAGATACGCAGTATTTT. This chain connects TRBV2 to TRBJ2-3; D is possibly TRBD1 (6 bases). Trimming cost V 0 bases and J 4 bases, with 11 bases left between them. The germline V gene encodes CDR1 SNHLY and CDR2 FYNNEI. The CDR3 has 15 amino acids.

At least ten counts were recorded for this clone. The chain uses TRBV5-4 and TRBJ2-1; perhaps TRBD2 as D (6 bases). Germline V lookup: CDR1 SGHNT, CDR2 YYREEE (reference sequence). V lost 0 bases and J lost 3, with 10 bases in between. CDR3 size: 15 residues. This CDR3 is CASSLEGSGYNEQFF. In nucleotides, the CDR3 is TGTGCCAGCAGCTTGGAGGGTAGCGGCTACAATGAGCAGTTCTTC.

A note on this clone: The sample holds other DNA sequences that translate to the same CDR3. This chain connects TRBV6-1 to TRBJ2-6, with 8 nucleotides matching TRBD2. Germline V gives CDR1 MNHNS, CDR2 SASEGT. CDR3 size: 16 residues. V was clipped by 2 bases and J by 0 bases; unmatched bases: 0. CDR3: CASSELAGSGANVLTF. CDR3 DNA: TGTGCCAGCAGTGAACTAGCGGGCTCTGGGGCCAACGTCCTGACTTTC.

The sample holds a few counts of this clone. Distinct nucleotide sequences in the sample also encode this CDR3. The gene calls are TRBV28 and TRBJ2-7; D call uncertain. V was shortened by 9 bases and J by 4 bases, with 10 bases between the two germline ends. Looked up from germline, CDR1 is MDHEN and CDR2 is SYDVKM. The CDR3 is made up of 11 amino acids. CDR3 sequence: CASATDYEQYF. The CDR3 bases are TGTGCCAGTGCCACTGATTACGAGCAGTACTTC.

The V call is TRBV28, the J call TRBJ2-7; D is ambiguous. CDR1 MDHEN and CDR2 SYDVKM come from the germline V gene. Trimming left V 4 bases short and J 3 bases short, with 7 bases between. The CDR3 totals 12 residues. The CDR3 DNA reads TGTGCCAGCAGTTGGGCGGACTACGAGCAGTACTTC. Translating gives CASSWADYEQYF.

V gene TRBV5-1 combines with J gene TRBJ2-3; 8 nucleotides align to TRBD2. J was trimmed by 1 base and V by 4 bases; bases with no gene match: 8. Germline CDR1 and CDR2: SGHRS and YFSETQ. The CDR3 is 16 residues long. CDR3 sequence: CASSPTSGGGTDTQYF. DNA of the CDR3: TGCGCCAGCAGCCCCACATCCGGGGGGGGCACAGATACGCAGTATTTT.

The genes are TRBV7-3 and TRBJ2-1; D is uncertain. Deletions cut 3 bases from V and 6 bases from J, with 15 bases between. Looked up from germline, CDR1 is SGHTA and CDR2 is FQGTGA. The CDR3 is 15 amino acids. This CDR3 reads CASSLASLAGNEQFF. DNA for the CDR3: TGTGCCAGCAGCTTGGCATCGTTGGCAGGCAATGAGCAGTTCTTC.

In its sample, this clone was seen a few times. The chain has TRBV9 and TRBJ2-1; 7 bases fit TRBD2. J lost 2 bases, V lost 3 bases, and 5 bases had no gene match. This CDR3 has 15 amino acids. The V gene's germline CDR1 is SGDLS and CDR2 YYNGEE. CDR3 residues: CASSEAGLPYNEQFF. The DNA for the CDR3 is TGTGCCAGCAGCGAGGCGGGACTACCCTACAATGAGCAGTTCTTC.

This clone was found once. The genes are TRBV29-1 and TRBJ2-1; D not certain. This CDR3 has 14 residues. Germline V CDR1 and CDR2: SQVTM, ANQGSEA. V dropped 4 bases and J dropped 4 bases, with 14 bases sitting between them. CDR3 sequence (DNA): TGCAGCGTTGTCAAAACGGAGATATACAATGAGCAGTTCTTC. This codes for CSVVKTEIYNEQFF.

J is TRBJ2-1 and V is TRBV7-9; unclear D gene. V gave up 2 bases and J gave up 3 bases, with 14 bases separating them. The CDR3 spans 16 residues. Germline CDR1 reads SEHNR; CDR2 reads FQNEAQ (reference sequence). This CDR3 reads CASSLSAWESYNEQFF. The CDR3 nucleotides are TGTGCCAGCAGCTTATCCGCCTGGGAAAGCTACAATGAGCAGTTCTTC.

The chain links TRBV19 to TRBJ1-2; no clear D. This CDR3 has 12 residues. Per germline, CDR1 LNHDA and CDR2 SQIVND (reference sequence). V was clipped by 3 bases and J by 4 bases, with 6 bases between them. This CDR3 is CASSISVYGYTF. The CDR3 region has the DNA TGTGCCAGTAGTATCTCGGTCTATGGCTACACCTTC. The full variable domain, in which reference TRBV19 and TRBJ1-2 provide the parts outside the CDR3, is DGGITQSPKYLFRKEGQNVTLSCEQNLNHDAMYWYRQDPGQGLRLIYYSQIVNDFQKGDIAEGYSVSREKKESFPLTVTSAQKNPTAFYLCASSISVYGYTFGSGTRLTVV.

The chain links TRBV11-2 to TRBJ2-2, with D unclear. V shed 3 bases and J shed 6 bases, with 8 bases lying between them. The V gene's germline CDR1 is SGHAT and CDR2 FQNNGV. This CDR3 contains 13 residues. The CDR3 coding sequence is TGTGCCAGCAGCTTTAGGTTGGCCGGGGAGCTGTTTTTT. Its protein is CASSFRLAGELFF.

This chain connects TRBV28 to TRBJ2-7; D unclear. Germline V gene sequence: CDR1 MDHEN, CDR2 SYDVKM. The CDR3 covers 12 residues. V lost 7 bases and J lost 3, with 10 bases in between. The DNA for the CDR3 is TGTGCCAGCAAGGCAATAAGCTACGAGCAGTACTTC. It specifies CASKAISYEQYF.

In this sample, this clone turned up many times. J is TRBJ2-1 and V is TRBV19; D might be TRBD2 (6 bases). This CDR3 comprises 15 residues. The V end lost 3 bases, the J end lost 9 bases, and 18 bases lay between the germline ends. Germline CDR1 LNHDA, CDR2 SQIVND (reference sequence). The CDR3 spells CASSIGAGFGAEQFF. The CDR3 DNA reads as TGTGCCAGTAGTATTGGGGCGGGGTTTGGAGCTGAGCAGTTCTTC.

This clone has ten or more counts. V and J are TRBV5-6 and TRBJ2-7; 7 bases align to TRBD2. J lost 3 bases, V lost 6 bases, and 9 bases had no gene match. The CDR3 is 14 residues long. Germline CDR1 SGHDT, CDR2 YYEEEE. The CDR3 is CASIGGGPIYEQYF. The CDR3 nucleotides read TGTGCCAGCATTGGGGGAGGGCCCATCTACGAGCAGTACTTC.

Worth noting for this clone: Just one base apart from a much larger clone, this may be a read error. The chain has TRBV27 and TRBJ2-7; D not resolved. There are 11 residues in the CDR3. The V end was cut by 5 bases, the J end by 3 bases, with 5 bases between. CDR1 MNHEY and CDR2 SMNVEV come from the germline V gene (reference sequence). The CDR3 region has the DNA TGTGCCAGCAGTGCTTACTACGAGCAGTACTTC. It yields the protein CASSAYYEQYF.

The DNA for the CDR3 is TGTGCCAGCAGTCCGGGACACACCGGGGAGCTGTTTTTT. Residues: CASSPGHTGELFF. This chain joins TRBV27 and TRBJ2-2, with D tentatively TRBD1 or TRBD2 (5 bases each). Germline V gives CDR1 MNHEY, CDR2 SMNVEV (reference sequence). The CDR3 contains 13 residues. The V and J ends lost 5 bases and 3 bases respectively, with 7 bases between them.

CDR3 sequence reads: CASRFRPPGLAGWETQYF. CDR3 DNA: TGTGCAAGTCGCTTTCGTCCCCCGGGGCTAGCGGGATGGGAGACCCAGTACTTC. The genes are TRBV12-2 and TRBJ2-5; the table's D call of TRBD2 was not tested on the DNA. TRBV12-2 is classified as a pseudogene. The CDR3 is 18 amino acids.